The 25 T cell receptor beta chains below all came from one sample that was sequenced in a study of vaccination and CD4 T cells after COVID-19. Noted treatment: roughly 10-day PBMC culture with coronavirus spike peptide pools or control peptides (ViraFEST assay). Antigen specificity for these receptors is unknown. The Oncomine TCR Beta short-read assay was applied to DNA of cultured CD4+ T cells. TCRdb called the PCR reads again in MiXCR, with one record for every CDR3 protein. The repertoire holds some 5,300 distinct CDR3 sequences, with 35% to 50% as singletons. The sequenced sample consisted of CD4+ T cells from blood, cultured in vitro. The receptors stem from a human donor who had recovered from COVID-19.

This clonotype appeared a single time. The gene calls are TRBV7-2 and TRBJ2-4; 7 positions agree with TRBD1. Germline V gene data show CDR1 as SGHTA and CDR2 as FQGNSA. Trimming removed 4 bases from V and 13 bases from J; junction bases left unmatched: 13. There are 14 residues in the CDR3. The CDR3 reads CASSSYRDSPIQYF. The CDR3 DNA sequence: TGTGCCAGCAGCTCATACCGGGACAGCCCCATCCAGTACTTC.

This clonotype is large. The CDR3 nucleotides are TGTGCCAGCAGCGGGATGGGAGGGATTCGGTTCTTC. It codes for CASSGMGGIRFF. The chain joins TRBV11-2 to TRBJ2-1, with 7 bases aligning to TRBD2. The germline gives CDR1 SGHAT, CDR2 FQNNGV. The length of the CDR3 is 12 residues. J gave up 15 bases and V 5 bases, and 10 bases lay outside the gene matches. The full variable domain, rest sourced from reference TRBV11-2 and TRBJ2-1, is EAGVAQSPRYKIIEKRQSVAFWCNPISGHATLYWYQQILGQGPKLLIQFQNNGVVDDSQLPKDRFSAERLKGVDSTLKIQPAKLEDSAVYLCASSGMGGIRFFGPGTRLTVL.

This clonotype was picked up a small number of times. V and J are TRBV6-2 or TRBV6-3 and TRBJ2-7; D call uncertain. With 2 bases removed from V and 7 bases from J, the gap between germline ends came to 15 bases. The length of the CDR3 is 14 residues. Germline-derived CDR1 and CDR2 are MNHEY and SVGEGT. CDR3 sequence: CASSYDLRLKEQYF. The CDR3 coding sequence is TGTGCCAGCAGTTACGACCTCAGGCTTAAGGAGCAGTACTTC.

The genes are TRBV20-1 and TRBJ1-6; D is unresolved. This CDR3 has 13 residues. The germline V gene has CDR1 DFQATT and CDR2 SNEGSKA (reference sequence). The V and J ends lost 3 bases and 6 bases respectively, with 9 bases between them. Here the CDR3 DNA reads TGCAGTGCTAGGGAACTGACTAATTCACCCCTCCACTTT. This sequence encodes CSARELTNSPLHF.

The chain uses TRBV11-3 and TRBJ1-2, with unresolved D. Trimming took 5 bases from V and 6 from J, leaving 16 bases between them. The CDR3 is 14 amino acids. Germline V gene data show CDR1 as SGHNT and CDR2 as YENEEA. CDR3 loop: CASSPRGGENGYTF. In nucleotides, the CDR3 is TGTGCCAGCAGCCCCCGGGGAGGCGAGAATGGCTACACCTTC.

By its share, this clonotype is large (0.1 to 1%). The genes are TRBV2 and TRBJ1-5, with TRBD1 identical over 8 bases. There are 14 residues in the CDR3. V lost 4 bases, J lost 4 bases, and 3 bases stayed unmatched. The V gene's germline CDR1 is SNHLY and CDR2 FYNNEI. Written as DNA, the CDR3 is TGTGCCAGCAGTGGACAGGGGTGGAATCAGCCCCAGCATTTT. It translates to CASSGQGWNQPQHF.

This clonotype appeared a few times. V usage is TRBV6-1 and J usage is TRBJ2-1; the match to TRBD2 covers 13 bases. The trim removed 8 bases at V and 4 bases at J, leaving 8 bases unmatched. The CDR3 consists of 16 residues. Germline CDR1 and CDR2: MNHNS and SASEGT. The CDR3 is CASRGLAGAFYNEQFF. The CDR3 DNA reads as TGTGCCAGCCGTGGACTAGCGGGAGCCTTTTACAATGAGCAGTTCTTC.

This clonotype was observed a handful of times. The rearrangement uses TRBV20-1 and TRBJ2-2; perhaps TRBD2 as D (6 bases). The CDR3 is 16 amino acids. Germline CDR1 reads DFQATT; CDR2 reads SNEGSKA (reference sequence). With 6 bases removed from V and 2 bases from J, the gap between germline ends came to 19 bases. The CDR3 reads CSALPPWEDNTGELFF. The CDR3 bases are TGCAGTGCCTTACCCCCGTGGGAGGACAACACCGGGGAGCTGTTTTTT.

For this clonotype: An end of the junction does not agree with germline; a read error may underlie this. The chain recombines TRBV7-8 with TRBJ2-7; 11 bases line up with TRBD2. Germline V gene data show CDR1 as SGHVS and CDR2 as FQNEAQ. The CDR3 is 13 residues long. The CDR3: CASSLAGGDEQYF. The CDR3 bases are TGTGCCAGCAGCCTAGCGGGAGGTGACGAGCAGTACTTC.

This clonotype is judged large. The chain uses TRBV6-1 and TRBJ1-2; maybe TRBD1 (6 bases). V was cut by 8 bases and J by 4 bases, with 17 bases left in between. Germline loops: CDR1 MNHNS, CDR2 SASEGT. The CDR3 length is 14 residues. Here the CDR3 DNA reads TGTGCCAGCGGCCTCGACAGGTCCCCCTATGGCTACACCTTC. Amino acid sequence: CASGLDRSPYGYTF.

This rearrangement joins TRBV6-1 to TRBJ1-2; D might be TRBD1 (5 bases). V lost 1 base, J lost 4 bases, and 10 bases lay in between. CDR3 length: 14 amino acids. Per the germline V gene, CDR1 is MNHNS and CDR2 is SASEGT. The CDR3 reads CASSEGRQSYGYTF. In DNA, the CDR3 is TGTGCCAGCAGTGAAGGGAGACAGAGCTATGGCTACACCTTC.

This rearrangement joins TRBV6-1 to TRBJ2-7, with TRBD1 matching over 7 bases. The CDR3 sequence is 14 residues long. Germline V gene data show CDR1 as MNHNS and CDR2 as SASEGT. V was clipped by 7 bases and J by 1 base; unmatched bases: 7. DNA for the CDR3: TGTGCCAGCATGGCCCGGGACAGATCCTACGAGCAGTACTTC. Protein: CASMARDRSYEQYF.

This chain uses TRBV7-2 with TRBJ2-1; 13 bases are a match to TRBD2. V lost 2 bases to trimming and J lost 7 bases; unmatched junction nucleotides: 2. This CDR3 has 15 amino acids. CDR1 is SGHTA, CDR2 FQGNSA, per germline. The CDR3: CASSLTSGRVNEQFF. CDR3 nucleotides: TGTGCCAGCAGCTTAACTAGCGGGAGGGTTAATGAGCAGTTCTTC.

The chain is built from TRBV30 and TRBJ2-5; D perhaps matches TRBD2 (5 bases). Germline V lookup: CDR1 GTSNPN, CDR2 SVGIG (reference sequence). This CDR3 has 16 amino acids. V lost 4 bases and J lost 7, with 25 bases in between. The CDR3: CAWNNPSRSPGGTQYF. CDR3 in DNA: TGTGCCTGGAACAATCCCTCTCGATCGCCCGGAGGGACCCAGTACTTC.

This clonotype has only a few counts. The rearrangement links TRBV6-1 to TRBJ1-5; D is perhaps TRBD1 (6 bases). The germline V gene encodes CDR1 MNHNS and CDR2 SASEGT. The CDR3 has 12 amino acids. Trimming left V 3 bases short and J 11 bases short, with 11 bases between. CDR3 residues: CASSDPDRSQHF. For the CDR3, the DNA is TGTGCCAGCAGTGACCCAGACAGGTCCCAGCATTTT.

The chain is built from TRBV11-2 and TRBJ2-3, with 9 bases identical to TRBD2. Germline CDR1 and CDR2: SGHAT and FQNNGV. CDR3 length equals 14 residues. J lost 5 bases, V lost 5 bases, and 5 bases had no gene match. The CDR3 loop is CASSAPTSGDTQYF. The CDR3 bases are TGTGCCAGCAGCGCCCCGACTAGCGGAGATACGCAGTATTTT.

V gene TRBV2 combines with J gene TRBJ2-7; 10 bases agree with TRBD1. CDR1 is SNHLY, CDR2 FYNNEI, per germline. There are 13 residues in the CDR3. V shed 6 bases and J 3 bases; nucleotides not matched to a gene: 2. CDR3 protein: CASSRDRGYEQYF. CDR3 sequence (DNA): TGTGCCAGCAGCCGGGACAGGGGCTACGAGCAGTACTTC.

This clonotype was observed once. This chain connects TRBV7-9 to TRBJ2-5, with 9 bases fitting TRBD2. The CDR3 consists of 14 residues. Trimming removed 8 bases from V and 5 bases from J; junction bases left unmatched: 9. Germline-derived CDR1 and CDR2 are SEHNR and FQNEAQ (reference sequence). CDR3 sequence reads: CASVPGLALETQYF. In nucleotides, the CDR3 is TGTGCCAGCGTGCCGGGACTAGCTCTGGAGACCCAGTACTTC.

The rearrangement joins TRBV2 to TRBJ2-3; TRBD2 matches 9 bases. This CDR3 spans 14 amino acids. Germline lookup yields CDR1 SNHLY and CDR2 FYNNEI. V was pared by 8 bases and J by 6 bases, with 9 bases of the junction left unmatched. The CDR3 DNA sequence: TGTGCCAGCGGGGGGGGACTAGCATCCGATACGCAGTATTTT. Encoded protein: CASGGGLASDTQYF.

This rearrangement joins TRBV7-9 to TRBJ2-7; 9 nucleotides match TRBD1. This CDR3 is built from 14 residues. The trim removed 4 bases at V and 2 bases at J, leaving 3 bases unmatched. Germline CDR1 SEHNR, CDR2 FQNEAQ (reference sequence). The CDR3 bases are TGTGCCAGCAGCTACGGGACAGGGCCCTACGAGCAGTACTTC. This gives the protein CASSYGTGPYEQYF.

CDR3 protein: CASSLSQGWGEQFF. For the CDR3, the DNA is TGTGCCAGCAGCTTGTCCCAGGGATGGGGTGAGCAGTTCTTC. The V call is TRBV5-4, the J call TRBJ2-1; TRBD1 might be the D (5 bases). Trimming left V 1 base short and J 9 bases short, with 14 bases between. The CDR3 totals 14 residues. In germline, CDR1 is SGHNT, CDR2 YYREEE (reference sequence).

This clonotype was seen only a few times. The chain has TRBV24-1 and TRBJ1-3; TRBD1 might be the D (5 bases). The CDR3 loop spans 16 amino acids. V lost 3 bases and J 2 bases, leaving 13 bases between the germline ends. Per the germline V gene, CDR1 is KGHDR and CDR2 is SFDVKD. The CDR3 loop reads CATSDTGGIAGNTIYF. The CDR3 nucleotides read TGTGCCACCAGTGATACCGGGGGGATAGCTGGAAACACCATATATTTT.

This chain joins TRBV15 and TRBJ1-2, with 8 bases that match TRBD1. The V segment lost 3 bases and the J segment 7 bases; nucleotides outside the gene matches: 7. Per the germline V gene, CDR1 is LNHNV and CDR2 is YYDKDF (reference sequence). This CDR3 spans 14 amino acids. DNA for the CDR3: TGTGCCACCAGCAGGAGCTGGACAGGGTTTGGCTACACCTTC. Protein sequence: CATSRSWTGFGYTF.

This clonotype was observed a few times. This chain links TRBV19 with TRBJ1-2; no clear D gene. The V end was cut by 3 bases, the J end by 2 bases, with 13 bases between. Looked up from germline, CDR1 is LNHDA and CDR2 is SQIVND (reference sequence). This CDR3 has 15 residues. The CDR3 is CASSIVFEGNYGYTF. The CDR3 DNA sequence: TGTGCCAGTAGTATTGTGTTCGAGGGCAACTATGGCTACACCTTC.

CDR3 in DNA: TGTGCCAGCAGCCCCGGGACAACTAATGAAAAACTGTTTTTT. Amino acids: CASSPGTTNEKLFF. J is TRBJ1-4 and V is TRBV7-9; no definite D call. Trimming left V 5 bases short and J 0 bases short, with 7 bases between. CDR3 length equals 14 residues. From germline, CDR1 is SEHNR and CDR2 FQNEAQ (reference sequence).